What follows describes a single T cell receptor (beta chain). Per the authors' pipeline: By means of reference gene primer amplification, nucleated cell counts were estimated. Profiled with immunoSEQ multiplex PCR; TCRdb holds only in-frame clones, not every one. The D gene and trimming were derived from the DNA, and the V and J assignments and clone size from that table. This table holds about 140,000 clones, roughly 80% found once. This sample was included in a study of blood T cell repertoires in COVID-19. Across the study: Donors in the United States, Italy and Spain gave samples during acute or convalescent COVID-19. In each case, the material was cDNA or gDNA derived from T cells, B-cell-depleted T cells, or PBMCs.

CDR1 is LNHDA, CDR2 SQIVND, per germline (reference sequence). This CDR3 region has 13 residues. Trimming took off 6 bases at V and 8 bases at J, with 14 bases between the two ends. This clonotype was obtained from a woman of 80 years or more in a cohort sampled during active or convalescent COVID-19. Input material: peripheral blood. V usage is TRBV19 and J usage is TRBJ1-3; D perhaps matches TRBD1 (5 bases). The CDR3 protein is CASREKGADTIYF. For the CDR3, the DNA is TGTGCCAGTAGGGAGAAAGGGGCGGACACCATATATTTT.